The 21 T cell receptor beta chains below come from one sample, sequenced in a study of blood T cell repertoires in COVID-19. The assay was immunoSEQ multiplex PCR, and TCRdb's table has in-frame clones only and misses some. The sample shows some 110,000 clones, roughly 72% of them seen only once. Material: peripheral blood. These receptors were taken from a man older than 75 with COVID-19, enrolled during active disease.

This chain connects TRBV6-5 to TRBJ2-1; 8 bases map to TRBD2. V lost 0 bases, J lost 5 bases, and 3 bases stayed unmatched. Germline V gene lookup returns CDR1 MNHEY and CDR2 SVGAGI. The CDR3 is 15 amino acids. CDR3 coding DNA: TGTGCCAGCAGTTACTCATTCGGGGGGGACAATGAGCAGTTCTTC. This translates into CASSYSFGGDNEQFF.

This clone was seen a few times. The rearrangement joins TRBV12-3 or TRBV12-4 to TRBJ2-7, with a weak D call TRBD2 (5 bases). This CDR3 region has 13 residues. V lost 1 base and J lost 1, with 5 bases in between. This chain's CDR3 is CASSLGESYEQYF. The CDR3, as DNA: TGTGCCAGCAGTTTAGGGGAGTCCTACGAGCAGTACTTC.

V and J are TRBV28 and TRBJ2-1; 8 bases fit TRBD2. V lost 10 bases and J lost 5; bases outside the gene matches: 10. Per germline, CDR1 MDHEN and CDR2 SYDVKM. This CDR3 comprises 14 residues. The CDR3 DNA reads TGTGCCATATCGGGGGGGGCCCGCCACAATGAGCAGTTCTTC. The encoded protein is CAISGGARHNEQFF.

The chain has TRBV24-1 and TRBJ2-2; 9 positions agree with TRBD1. CDR1 and CDR2 (germline): KGHDR, SFDVKD. Germline trimming cut 2 bases from V and 4 bases from J; bases unmatched to any gene: 7. This CDR3 has 17 residues. The CDR3 loop reads CATSDSTGGAVTGELFF. The CDR3 DNA is TGTGCCACCAGTGATTCTACAGGGGGCGCGGTCACCGGGGAGCTGTTTTTT.

This chain connects TRBV14 to TRBJ1-5; D is unresolved. The length of the CDR3 is 24 residues. Trimming removed 0 bases at V and 0 bases at J, with 33 bases between. Germline V gene sequence: CDR1 SGHDN, CDR2 FVKESK. CDR3 amino acids: CASSQDPRCMRNSGGFNSNQPQHF. The CDR3 DNA reads as TGTGCCAGCAGCCAAGACCCAAGATGTATGAGGAACAGCGGCGGCTTCAATAGCAATCAGCCCCAGCATTTT.

The CDR3 loop reads CASSQGLLAGGETQYF. CDR3 in DNA: TGTGCCAGCAGCCAAGGGTTACTAGCGGGAGGAGAGACCCAGTACTTC. This chain connects TRBV3-1 (or the pseudogene TRBV3-2) to TRBJ2-5, with 12 bases lining up with TRBD2. The trim removed 1 base at V and 4 bases at J, leaving 4 bases unmatched. CDR1 LGHDT and CDR2 YNNKEL come from the germline V gene (reference sequence). The CDR3 length is 16 residues.

The chain links TRBV14 to TRBJ1-6; the D gene is possibly TRBD1 (5 bases). Per the germline V gene, CDR1 is SGHDN and CDR2 is FVKESK. The CDR3 is 14 residues long. Trimming cost V 6 bases and J 9 bases, with 15 bases left between them. CDR3 bases: TGTGCCAGCAGTGGGCAGGGAAAACGTTCACCCCTCCACTTT. Protein product: CASSGQGKRSPLHF.

V is TRBV11-1 and J is TRBJ2-2; tentatively, D is TRBD1 (6 bases). Germline V gives CDR1 SGHAT, CDR2 FQDESV (reference sequence). The CDR3 loop spans 14 amino acids. Trimming removed 2 bases from V and 5 bases from J, with 9 bases in between. CDR3 sequence reads: CASSLRQGTGELFF. The CDR3, as DNA: TGTGCCAGCAGCTTAAGGCAGGGGACCGGGGAGCTGTTTTTT.

The CDR3, as DNA: TGTGCCATCAGTGAGTCGCCGGGACAGGTGCATGAAGCTTTCTTT. This sequence encodes CAISESPGQVHEAFF. This rearrangement joins TRBV10-3 to TRBJ1-1; 8 nucleotides line up with TRBD1. The CDR3 loop spans 15 amino acids. Germline CDR1 and CDR2: ENHRY and SYGVKD. Unmatched junction bases numbered 7, after V lost 0 bases and J lost 7 bases.

CDR3 in DNA: TGTGCCACCAGTGATGACAGGTCGCCTAGCACAGATACGCAGTATTTT. It encodes CATSDDRSPSTDTQYF. This chain joins TRBV24-1 and TRBJ2-3, with D possibly being TRBD1 (6 bases). The CDR3 consists of 16 residues. The germline V gene has CDR1 KGHDR and CDR2 SFDVKD. Deletions cut 3 bases from V and 0 bases from J, with 12 bases between.

This sequence joins TRBV21-1 and TRBJ2-1; TRBD1 is taken as the D call from the table, unchecked against the DNA. TRBV21-1 is a documented pseudogene. The CDR3 is made up of 15 amino acids. The chain's CDR3 is CASSGRDRGHNEQFF. CDR3 bases: TGTGCCAGCAGCGGCCGGGACAGGGGTCACAATGAGCAGTTCTTC.

This chain links TRBV5-4 with TRBJ2-3, with a tentative D call TRBD2 (6 bases). The CDR3 contains 15 residues. V lost 1 base and J lost 2, with 11 bases in between. The V gene's germline CDR1 is SGHNT and CDR2 YYREEE (reference sequence). The CDR3 loop reads CASSLPSAFTDTQYF. CDR3 nucleotide sequence: TGTGCCAGCAGCTTGCCTAGCGCATTCACAGATACGCAGTATTTT.

The rearrangement links TRBV28 to TRBJ2-7; TRBD2 matches 11 bases. Germline CDR1 reads MDHEN; CDR2 reads SYDVKM. J gave up 4 bases and V 5 bases, and 7 bases lay outside the gene matches. The CDR3 contains 15 residues. Here the CDR3 reads CASSPPGTSGYEQYF. For the CDR3, the DNA is TGTGCCAGCAGTCCCCCCGGGACTAGCGGTTACGAGCAGTACTTC.

The V gene is TRBV4-1, the J gene TRBJ1-1, with D hard to call. Between the trimmed V and J ends, which lost 4 bases and 1 base, there was a span of 10 bases. The germline V gene has CDR1 MGHRA and CDR2 YSYEKL. The CDR3 is made up of 14 amino acids. CDR3 in DNA: TGCGCCAGCAGCCTTGGACTTACGAACACTGAAGCTTTCTTT. As protein: CASSLGLTNTEAFF.

This clone showed up just once. The V call is TRBV18, the J call TRBJ2-7, with 8 bases aligning to TRBD2. V dropped 3 bases and J dropped 4; count of bases not matched to a gene: 5. This CDR3 spans 14 amino acids. The germline V gene has CDR1 KGHSH and CDR2 LQKENI. The CDR3 DNA follows: TGTGCCAGCTCACCCCCCAGCGGGAGTTACGAGCAGTACTTC. Encoded protein: CASSPPSGSYEQYF. Together with reference TRBV18 and TRBJ2-7, the CDR3 gives the full variable domain: NAGVMQNPRHLVRRRGQEARLRCSPMKGHSHVYWYRQLPEEGLKFMVYLQKENIIDESGMPKERFSAEFPKEGPSILRIQQVVRGDSAAYFCASSPPSGSYEQYFGPGTRLTVT.

This chain joins TRBV5-8 and TRBJ1-5, with D possibly TRBD1 on 6 matching bases. CDR1 and CDR2 from the germline V gene are SGHTS and YDEGEE. Deletions cut 6 bases from V and 2 bases from J, with 18 bases between. The CDR3 has 16 amino acids. CDR3 nucleotides: TGTGCCAGCAAAAACACCATGGGGGCAGGCAATCAGCCCCAGCATTTT. Translation: CASKNTMGAGNQPQHF.

This clone came up a few times. The rearrangement joins TRBV19 to TRBJ2-4; 13 bases fit TRBD2. Germline loops: CDR1 LNHDA, CDR2 SQIVND (reference sequence). V lost 5 bases and J lost 5; bases outside the gene matches: 9. The CDR3 has 17 residues. The CDR3 reads CASSPRRTSGSQNIQYF. The DNA of the CDR3 is TGTGCCAGTAGTCCAAGGCGGACTAGCGGGAGCCAAAACATTCAGTACTTC.

V gene TRBV3-1 (or the pseudogene TRBV3-2) combines with J gene TRBJ1-6; tentative D call: TRBD1 (6 bases). Germline-derived CDR1 and CDR2 are LGHDT and YNNKEL (reference sequence). The germline V and J ends were trimmed by 5 bases and 17 bases, with 19 bases remaining between them. CDR3 length: 13 residues. The DNA of the CDR3 is TGTGCCAGCAGCTTCCGGGACACGGCGAAGATCCACTTT. This encodes CASSFRDTAKIHF.

A remark on this clone: Other DNA sequences in this sample translate to the same CDR3. The chain recombines TRBV18 with TRBJ2-1; 11 positions match TRBD2. The CDR3 runs to 15 residues. Germline assignment: CDR1 KGHSH and CDR2 LQKENI. The junction had 5 bases not matched to a gene; V was cut back by 3 bases and J by 7 bases. DNA for the CDR3: TGTGCCAGCTCACCCCTAGCGGGAGGCGGTAATGAGCAGTTCTTC. The encoded protein is CASSPLAGGGNEQFF.

This clone was observed a handful of times. The genes are TRBV9 and TRBJ2-3; 7 nucleotides agree with TRBD1. The CDR3 length is 16 residues. Per the germline V gene, CDR1 is SGDLS and CDR2 is YYNGEE. V lost 3 bases and J lost 3; bases outside the gene matches: 10. CDR3 residues: CASSDPTGLKTDTQYF. The CDR3 DNA follows: TGTGCCAGCAGCGATCCGACAGGGCTTAAAACAGATACGCAGTATTTT.

V and J are TRBV27 and TRBJ2-7; D remains unclear. The V end was cut by 6 bases, the J end by 1 base, with 19 bases between. The CDR3 sequence is 16 residues long. CDR1 and CDR2 (germline): MNHEY, SMNVEV (reference sequence). CDR3 sequence reads: CASSPSNGHTSYEQYF. In DNA, the CDR3 is TGTGCCAGCAGCCCGTCCAATGGGCATACTTCCTACGAGCAGTACTTC.